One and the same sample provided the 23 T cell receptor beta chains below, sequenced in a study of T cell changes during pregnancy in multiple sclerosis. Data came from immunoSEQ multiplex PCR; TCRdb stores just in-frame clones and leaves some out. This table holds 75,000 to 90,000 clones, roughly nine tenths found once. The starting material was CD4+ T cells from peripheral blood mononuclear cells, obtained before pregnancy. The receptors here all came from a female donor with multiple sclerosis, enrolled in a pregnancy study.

The CDR3: CASSEGRPSNQPQHF. The CDR3 coding sequence is TGTGCCAGCAGTGAGGGCAGGCCTAGCAATCAGCCCCAGCATTTT. The genes are TRBV6-1 and TRBJ1-5; D remains ambiguous. The CDR3 extends over 15 amino acids. V was cut by 3 bases and J by 0 bases, with 9 bases left in between. Per germline, CDR1 MNHNS and CDR2 SASEGT.

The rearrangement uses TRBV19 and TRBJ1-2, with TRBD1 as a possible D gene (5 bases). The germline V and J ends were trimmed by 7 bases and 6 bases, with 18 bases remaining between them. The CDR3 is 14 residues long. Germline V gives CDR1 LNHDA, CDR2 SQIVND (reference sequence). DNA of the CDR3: TGTGCCAGTACCGTGGGCAGGGTAAACCATGGCTACACCTTC. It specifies CASTVGRVNHGYTF.

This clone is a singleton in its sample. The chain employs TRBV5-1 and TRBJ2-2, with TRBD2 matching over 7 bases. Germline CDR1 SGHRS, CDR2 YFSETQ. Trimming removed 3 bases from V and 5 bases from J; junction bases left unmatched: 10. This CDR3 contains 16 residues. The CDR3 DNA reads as TGCGCCAGCAGCTCCACTAGCGATCCCCTTACCGGGGAGCTGTTTTTT. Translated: CASSSTSDPLTGELFF.

CDR3 nucleotide sequence: TGTGCCAGCAGCTGGGGCTCGGGACAGAATGAAAAACTGTTTTTT. It translates to CASSWGSGQNEKLFF. This chain joins TRBV5-8 and TRBJ1-4; 7 positions agree with TRBD1. Germline CDR1 and CDR2: SGHTS and YDEGEE. The V gene end was trimmed by 3 bases and the J gene end by 5 bases; junction bases not matched to a gene: 7. This CDR3 region has 15 residues. Combining the CDR3 with reference TRBV5-8 and TRBJ1-4 gives the whole variable domain EAGVTQSPTHLIKTRGQQATLRCSPISGHTSVYWYQQALGLGLQFLLWYDEGEERNRGNFPPRFSGRQFPNYSSELNVNALELEDSALYLCASSWGSGQNEKLFFGSGTQLSVL.

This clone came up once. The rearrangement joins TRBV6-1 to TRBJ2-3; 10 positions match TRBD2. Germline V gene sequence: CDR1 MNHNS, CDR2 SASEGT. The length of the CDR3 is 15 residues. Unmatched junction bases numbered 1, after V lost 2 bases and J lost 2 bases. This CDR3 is CASSELAGATDTQYF. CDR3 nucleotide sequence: TGTGCCAGCAGTGAACTAGCGGGAGCCACAGATACGCAGTATTTT.

The CDR3 nucleotides read TGCAGCGTGAAACTAGCGAACACAGATACGCAGTATTTT. This translates into CSVKLANTDTQYF. This chain joins TRBV29-1 and TRBJ2-3; 7 nucleotides agree with TRBD2. The germline CDR1 and CDR2 sequences are SQVTM and ANQGSEA. Unmatched junction bases numbered 5, after V lost 6 bases and J lost 2 bases. This CDR3 region has 13 residues.

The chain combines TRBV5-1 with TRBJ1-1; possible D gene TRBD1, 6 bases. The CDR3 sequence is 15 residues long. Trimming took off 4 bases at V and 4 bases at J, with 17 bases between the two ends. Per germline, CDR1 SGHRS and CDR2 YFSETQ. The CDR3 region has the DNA TGCGCCAGCAGCCCACAACAGGGCTGGGGCACTGAAGCTTTCTTT. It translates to CASSPQQGWGTEAFF. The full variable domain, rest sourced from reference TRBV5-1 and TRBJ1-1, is KAGVTQTPRYLIKTRGQQVTLSCSPISGHRSVSWYQQTPGQGLQFLFEYFSETQRNKGNFPGRFSGRQFSNSRSEMNVSTLELGDSALYLCASSPQQGWGTEAFFGQGTRLTVV.

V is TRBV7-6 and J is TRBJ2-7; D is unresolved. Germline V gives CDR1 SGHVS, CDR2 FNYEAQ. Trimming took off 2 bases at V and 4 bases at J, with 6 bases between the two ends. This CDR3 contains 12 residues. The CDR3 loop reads CASSLFPYEQYF. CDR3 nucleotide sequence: TGTGCCAGCAGCTTATTCCCGTACGAGCAGTACTTC.

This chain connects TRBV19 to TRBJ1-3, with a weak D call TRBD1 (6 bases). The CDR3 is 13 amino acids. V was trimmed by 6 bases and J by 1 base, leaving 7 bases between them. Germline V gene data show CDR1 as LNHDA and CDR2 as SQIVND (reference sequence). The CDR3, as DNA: TGTGCCAGTAGACAGGGTTCTGGAAACACCATATATTTT. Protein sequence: CASRQGSGNTIYF.

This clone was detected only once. CDR3 nucleotide sequence: TGTGCCAGCTCCCCGGGACAGGGAGGACAGCCCCAGCATTTT. This codes for CASSPGQGGQPQHF. The V and J genes are TRBV18 and TRBJ1-5, with 9 bases aligning to TRBD1. V was pared by 6 bases and J by 7 bases, with 7 bases of the junction left unmatched. The CDR3 has 14 amino acids. Germline V gives CDR1 KGHSH, CDR2 LQKENI.

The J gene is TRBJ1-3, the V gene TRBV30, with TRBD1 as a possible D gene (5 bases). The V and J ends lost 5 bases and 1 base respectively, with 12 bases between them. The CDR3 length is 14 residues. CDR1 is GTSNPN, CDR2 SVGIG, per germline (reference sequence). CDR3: CAWGGGGSGNTIYF. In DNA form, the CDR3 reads TGTGCCTGGGGTGGGGGGGGATCTGGAAACACCATATATTTT.

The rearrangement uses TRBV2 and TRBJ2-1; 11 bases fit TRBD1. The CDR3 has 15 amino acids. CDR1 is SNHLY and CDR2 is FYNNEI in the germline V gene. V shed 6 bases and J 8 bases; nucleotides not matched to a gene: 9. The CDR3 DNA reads TGTGCCAGCAGAAGTAGGACAGGGGGCCGGGATGAGCAGTTCTTC. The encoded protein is CASRSRTGGRDEQFF.

Written as DNA, the CDR3 is TGCGCCAGCAGCTCCTCACTAGCGGGGGGGAAGGATACGCAGTATTTT. Amino acid sequence: CASSSSLAGGKDTQYF. The V and J genes are TRBV5-1 and TRBJ2-3; 13 bases fit TRBD2. This CDR3 is built from 16 residues. The V and J ends lost 3 bases and 6 bases, in that order; junction bases with no gene match: 7. Per germline, CDR1 SGHRS and CDR2 YFSETQ.

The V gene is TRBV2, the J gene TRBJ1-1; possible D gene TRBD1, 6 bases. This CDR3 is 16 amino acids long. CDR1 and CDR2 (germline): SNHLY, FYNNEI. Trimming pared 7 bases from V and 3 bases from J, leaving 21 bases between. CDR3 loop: CASIHRVRIADTEAFF. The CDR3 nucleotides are TGTGCCAGCATACACAGGGTCCGGATTGCGGACACTGAAGCTTTCTTT.

CDR3 coding DNA: TGTGCCAGCACCCAAAGGATGTCCGCAGGCCGCTCCTACGAGCAGTACTTC. Its translation: CASTQRMSAGRSYEQYF. The chain is built from TRBV27 and TRBJ2-7; D is uncertain. The CDR3 has 17 amino acids. V lost 7 bases and J lost 0, with 22 bases in between. Per the germline V gene, CDR1 is MNHEY and CDR2 is SMNVEV (reference sequence).

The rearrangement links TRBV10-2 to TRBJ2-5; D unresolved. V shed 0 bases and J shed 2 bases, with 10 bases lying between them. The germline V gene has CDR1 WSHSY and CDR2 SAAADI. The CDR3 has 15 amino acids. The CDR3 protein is CASSESMAVQETQYF. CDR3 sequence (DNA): TGCGCCAGCAGTGAGTCGATGGCGGTACAAGAGACCCAGTACTTC.

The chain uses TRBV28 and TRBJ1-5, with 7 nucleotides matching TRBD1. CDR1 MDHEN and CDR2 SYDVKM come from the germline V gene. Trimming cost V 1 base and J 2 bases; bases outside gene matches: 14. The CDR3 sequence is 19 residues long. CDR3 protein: CASSLFSTTGAFGNQPQHF. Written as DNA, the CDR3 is TGTGCCAGCAGTTTATTTTCTACCACAGGGGCTTTTGGCAATCAGCCCCAGCATTTT.

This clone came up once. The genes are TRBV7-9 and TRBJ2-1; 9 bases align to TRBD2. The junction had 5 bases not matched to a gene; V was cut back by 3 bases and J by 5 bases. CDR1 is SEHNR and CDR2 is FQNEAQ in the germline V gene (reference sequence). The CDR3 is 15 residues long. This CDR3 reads CASSFGTSPDNEQFF. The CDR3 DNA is TGTGCCAGCAGCTTCGGGACTAGCCCCGACAATGAGCAGTTCTTC.

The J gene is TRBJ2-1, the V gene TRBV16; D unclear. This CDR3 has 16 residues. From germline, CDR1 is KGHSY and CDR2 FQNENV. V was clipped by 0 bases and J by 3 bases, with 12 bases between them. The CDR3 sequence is CASSQSPRFRYNEQFF. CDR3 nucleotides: TGTGCCAGCAGCCAATCGCCGCGGTTTCGCTACAATGAGCAGTTCTTC.

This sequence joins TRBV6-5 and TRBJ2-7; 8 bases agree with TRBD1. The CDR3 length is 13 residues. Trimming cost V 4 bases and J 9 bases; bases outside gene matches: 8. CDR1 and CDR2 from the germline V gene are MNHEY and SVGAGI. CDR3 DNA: TGTGCCAGCAGTTCCGGACAGGGACGGGGGCAGTACTTC. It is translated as CASSSGQGRGQYF.

CDR3 loop: CASSLGQLWGSRAFF. DNA for the CDR3: TGTGCCAGCAGCTTAGGACAGCTTTGGGGTAGTAGAGCTTTCTTT. V gene TRBV7-2 combines with J gene TRBJ1-1, with D perhaps matching TRBD1 (5 bases). The germline V gene has CDR1 SGHTA and CDR2 FQGNSA. The CDR3 is made up of 15 amino acids. Trimming pared 1 base from V and 10 bases from J, leaving 19 bases between.

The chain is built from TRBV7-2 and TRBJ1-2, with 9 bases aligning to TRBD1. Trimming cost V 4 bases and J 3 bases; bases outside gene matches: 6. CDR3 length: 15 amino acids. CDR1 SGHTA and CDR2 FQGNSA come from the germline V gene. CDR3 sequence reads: CASSWTGDAYYGYTF. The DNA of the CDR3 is TGTGCCAGCAGCTGGACAGGGGACGCCTACTATGGCTACACCTTC. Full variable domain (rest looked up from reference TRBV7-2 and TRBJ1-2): GAGVSQSPSNKVTEKGKDVELRCDPISGHTALYWYRQSLGQGLEFLIYFQGNSAPDKSGLPSDRFSAERTGGSVSTLTIQRTQQEDSAVYLCASSWTGDAYYGYTFGSGTRLTVV.

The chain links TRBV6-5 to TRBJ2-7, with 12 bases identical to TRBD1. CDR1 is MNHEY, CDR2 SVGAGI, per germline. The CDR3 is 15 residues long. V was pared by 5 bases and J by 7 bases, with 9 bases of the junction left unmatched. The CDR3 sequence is CASSRGTGGLGEQYF. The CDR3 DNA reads TGTGCCAGCAGTCGCGGGACAGGGGGCCTTGGGGAGCAGTACTTC.